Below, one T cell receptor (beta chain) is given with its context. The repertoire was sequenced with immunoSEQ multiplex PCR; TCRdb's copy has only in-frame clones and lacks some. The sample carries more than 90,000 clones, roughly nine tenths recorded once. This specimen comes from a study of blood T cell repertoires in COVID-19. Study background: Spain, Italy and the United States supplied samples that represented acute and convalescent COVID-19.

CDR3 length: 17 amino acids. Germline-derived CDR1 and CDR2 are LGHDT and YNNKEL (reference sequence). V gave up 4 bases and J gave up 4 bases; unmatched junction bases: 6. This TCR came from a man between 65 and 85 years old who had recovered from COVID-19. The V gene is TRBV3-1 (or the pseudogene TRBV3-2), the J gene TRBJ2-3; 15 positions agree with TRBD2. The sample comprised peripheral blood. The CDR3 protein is CASSPGLAGGFADTQYF. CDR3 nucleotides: TGTGCCAGCAGCCCGGGACTAGCGGGGGGCTTCGCAGATACGCAGTATTTT.